This TCR beta chain was sequenced for a study of blood T cell repertoires in COVID-19. Overall study: Material from acute and convalescent COVID-19 was sourced from the United States, Italy and Spain.

Cohort 3 donors counted as recovered after two negative PCRs, clearance, or resolved symptoms. Authors' data handling: Researchers report that nucleated cell counts were estimated from reference gene primer amplification. Clones were sequenced by immunoSEQ multiplex PCR, and TCRdb holds only the in-frame ones, with some missing. V and J calls plus clone size are reproduced from that table; the DNA served to infer D and trimming. The table records more than 300,000 clones, roughly 90% of them present only once. Germline V gene data show CDR1 as GTSNPN and CDR2 as SVGIG (reference sequence). The CDR3 has 14 amino acids. V shed 2 bases, J shed 6 bases, and the junction held 4 bases outside the gene matches.

This clonotype was obtained from a woman under 40 who had recovered from COVID-19. Sequences were obtained from PBMCs or T cells enriched from blood (not recorded which). The V gene is TRBV30, the J gene TRBJ1-5; 10 nucleotides match TRBD1. CDR3 residues: CAWSPGQGFQPQHF. The DNA of the CDR3 is TGTGCCTGGAGTCCGGGACAGGGGTTTCAGCCCCAGCATTTT.